Listed here are 19 T cell receptor beta chains from one sample, sequenced in a study of blood T cell repertoires in COVID-19 (dated by TCRdb to 2018 to 2020). Library generation was performed with the immunoSEQ multiplex PCR assay. TCRdb's version of the immuneACCESS table is confined to in-frame rearrangements and falls short of the full clone set. An unresolved V gene accounts for under half of the shortfall where checked; the remainder is of unknown origin. This sample has about 180,000 clones in its table, and approximately 84% of those were observed once. Of the sample, approximately 6.5% is held by the ten largest clones. The sample taken for sequencing was PBMCs or T cells enriched from blood (not recorded which). These receptors originate from a woman aged 45-60 years who had recovered from COVID-19.

This clone was found a few times. The gene calls are TRBV4-3 and TRBJ2-7; D is perhaps TRBD1 (5 bases). Trimming pared 3 bases from V and 3 bases from J, leaving 21 bases between. This CDR3 has 17 amino acids. Germline loops: CDR1 LGHNA, CDR2 YSLEER. The CDR3 coding sequence is TGCGCCAGCAGCCATACCGGTGGCGGTCAAGGGGTCTACGAGCAGTACTTC. It codes for CASSHTGGGQGVYEQYF.

The chain combines TRBV6-5 with TRBJ1-2, with 7 bases aligning to TRBD1. The germline V gene encodes CDR1 MNHEY and CDR2 SVGAGI. V dropped 7 bases and J dropped 2; count of bases not matched to a gene: 10. This CDR3 is built from 15 residues. CDR3 DNA: TGTGCCAGCAATACAGACACAGGGGTGAACTATGGCTACACCTTC. Its translation is CASNTDTGVNYGYTF.

The chain couples TRBV5-1 to TRBJ1-3, with D uncertain. The CDR3 consists of 13 residues. In germline, CDR1 is SGHRS, CDR2 YFSETQ. Trimming cost V 5 bases and J 1 base, with 7 bases left between them. Written as DNA, the CDR3 is TGCGCCAGCAGTTCATCATCTGGAAACACCATATATTTT. Translating it yields CASSSSSGNTIYF.

The chain employs TRBV6-2 or TRBV6-3 and TRBJ2-7; 7 nucleotides match TRBD1. V was pared by 6 bases and J by 3 bases, with 5 bases of the junction left unmatched. The length of the CDR3 is 13 residues. The V gene's germline CDR1 is MNHEY and CDR2 SVGEGT. The CDR3 here is CASSRDRDYEQYF. The CDR3 DNA reads TGTGCCAGCAGCCGAGACAGGGACTACGAGCAGTACTTC.

The J gene is TRBJ2-1, the V gene TRBV7-9; TRBD2 agrees at 8 bases. The V segment lost 5 bases and the J segment 3 bases; nucleotides outside the gene matches: 6. The CDR3 is made up of 15 amino acids. CDR1 and CDR2 (germline): SEHNR, FQNEAQ (reference sequence). The CDR3 spells CASSPLAGRYNEQFF. CDR3 DNA sequence: TGTGCCAGCAGCCCCTTAGCGGGACGCTACAATGAGCAGTTCTTC. Using reference TRBV7-9 and TRBJ2-1 for the parts outside the CDR3, the full variable domain is DTGVSQNPRHKITKRGQNVTFRCDPISEHNRLYWYRQTLGQGPEFLTYFQNEAQLEKSRLLSDRFSAERPKGSFSTLEIQRTEQGDSAMYLCASSPLAGRYNEQFFGPGTRLTVL.

The V and J genes are TRBV7-9 and TRBJ2-1, with 9 bases that match TRBD2. The junction had 7 bases not matched to a gene; V was cut back by 3 bases and J by 4 bases. The germline V gene encodes CDR1 SEHNR and CDR2 FQNEAQ (reference sequence). The CDR3 has 16 amino acids. CDR3 DNA sequence: TGTGCCAGCAGCTTCATAATACTAGCGGGTTACAATGAGCAGTTCTTC. It encodes CASSFIILAGYNEQFF.

This clone appeared a single time. The chain joins TRBV3-1 (or the pseudogene TRBV3-2) to TRBJ1-1; a possible D gene is TRBD1 (6 bases). The CDR3 runs 14 residues. The V and J ends lost 3 bases and 2 bases respectively, with 10 bases between them. The germline gives CDR1 LGHDT, CDR2 YNNKEL (reference sequence). The CDR3 bases are TGTGCCAGCAGCCATTCGGACAGAAACACTGAAGCTTTCTTT. Translated, it gives CASSHSDRNTEAFF.

V gene TRBV11-3 combines with J gene TRBJ2-1; D is possibly TRBD2 (5 bases). V was cut by 0 bases and J by 3 bases, with 12 bases left in between. Per the germline V gene, CDR1 is SGHNT and CDR2 is YENEEA. The CDR3 spans 16 residues. The CDR3 coding sequence is TGTGCCAGCAGCTTAGACGCGGCAGACTACTACAATGAGCAGTTCTTC. Translating gives CASSLDAADYYNEQFF.

The chain couples TRBV6-5 to TRBJ1-1; tentative D call: TRBD1 (5 bases). The CDR3 extends over 14 amino acids. CDR1 is MNHEY and CDR2 is SVGAGI in the germline V gene. V gave up 3 bases and J gave up 5 bases, with 13 bases separating them. CDR3 sequence (DNA): TGTGCCAGCAGTTATGGCGGGGGGGAAACTGAAGCTTTCTTT. Its translation: CASSYGGGETEAFF.

CDR3 sequence reads: CASSLGTGNLGEQYF. DNA for the CDR3: TGTGCCAGCAGTTTAGGGACAGGGAATTTAGGCGAGCAGTACTTC. The rearrangement links TRBV28 to TRBJ2-7, with 9 bases lining up with TRBD1. Germline V gene lookup returns CDR1 MDHEN and CDR2 SYDVKM. The CDR3 covers 15 residues. The junction had 8 bases not matched to a gene; V was cut back by 2 bases and J by 6 bases.

The CDR3 protein is CATSVGRETETQYF. The CDR3 DNA sequence: TGTGCCACCAGTGTTGGCAGGGAAACAGAAACCCAGTACTTC. V and J are TRBV24-1 and TRBJ2-5; TRBD1 might be the D (5 bases). The CDR3 runs to 14 residues. Germline assignment: CDR1 KGHDR and CDR2 SFDVKD. Trimming removed 5 bases at V and 8 bases at J, with 17 bases between.

This chain uses TRBV4-1 with TRBJ2-1, with D perhaps matching TRBD1 (5 bases). Germline assignment: CDR1 MGHRA and CDR2 YSYEKL. The CDR3 sequence is 18 residues long. V was shortened by 3 bases and J by 0 bases, with 18 bases between the two germline ends. In nucleotides, the CDR3 is TGCGCCAGCAGCCACTCGGACATGGGGTTCGTCTCCTACAATGAGCAGTTCTTC. It codes for CASSHSDMGFVSYNEQFF.

J is TRBJ2-7 and V is TRBV7-2; 7 bases map to TRBD2. The V and J ends lost 0 bases and 6 bases, in that order; junction bases with no gene match: 5. CDR1 is SGHTA, CDR2 FQGNSA, per germline. The length of the CDR3 is 14 residues. The CDR3 DNA follows: TGTGCCAGCAGCTTAGCGCTTAGGACTAGCGAGCAGTACTTC. This codes for CASSLALRTSEQYF.

The genes are TRBV5-6 and TRBJ1-1, with TRBD1 identical over 7 bases. Trimming removed 4 bases from V and 10 bases from J; junction bases left unmatched: 13. The length of the CDR3 is 14 residues. Germline assignment: CDR1 SGHDT and CDR2 YYEEEE. DNA of the CDR3: TGTGCCAGCAGCACACAGGGGCTGGGTTTTGGAGCTTTCTTT. As protein: CASSTQGLGFGAFF.

The sample holds one count of this clone. DNA of the CDR3: TGTGCCAGCAGTTCCGGGGACAGCTCGAACACTGAAGCTTTCTTT. It is translated as CASSSGDSSNTEAFF. This chain links TRBV6-6 with TRBJ1-1, with 7 bases lining up with TRBD1. From germline, CDR1 is MNHNY and CDR2 SVGAGI (reference sequence). With V trimmed by 4 bases and J by 1 base, 6 bases remained unmatched. The CDR3 spans 15 residues.

This rearrangement joins TRBV7-9 to TRBJ2-2; D gene unclear. The CDR3 length is 13 residues. V was pared by 5 bases and J by 5 bases, with 9 bases between. Germline loops: CDR1 SEHNR, CDR2 FQNEAQ (reference sequence). The CDR3 DNA follows: TGTGCCAGCAGCCAGACAACAACCGGGGAGCTGTTTTTT. As protein: CASSQTTTGELFF.

V gene TRBV19 combines with J gene TRBJ2-3; 9 positions match TRBD1. The CDR3 totals 14 residues. With V trimmed by 7 bases and J by 3 bases, 5 bases remained unmatched. Germline CDR1 is LNHDA and CDR2 is SQIVND (reference sequence). The CDR3 DNA is TGTGCCAGTAACTCGGGACAGGGAACAGATACGCAGTATTTT. Encoded protein: CASNSGQGTDTQYF.

V is TRBV11-2 and J is TRBJ2-5, with D possibly matching TRBD1 (5 bases). The CDR3 covers 14 residues. Per germline, CDR1 SGHAT and CDR2 FQNNGV. Trimming took 6 bases from V and 5 from J, leaving 16 bases between them. For the CDR3, the DNA is TGTGCCAGCAGTCAATGGATGGGGCTGGAGACCCAGTACTTC. It codes for CASSQWMGLETQYF.

This clone was detected only a few times. The V and J genes are TRBV18 and TRBJ2-3, with 11 bases fitting TRBD2. The CDR3 is 16 residues long. Germline trimming cut 2 bases from V and 3 bases from J; bases unmatched to any gene: 4. Per the germline V gene, CDR1 is KGHSH and CDR2 is LQKENI. The CDR3 region has the DNA TGTGCCAGCTCACCAGGGCTAGCGGGAGGTACAGATACGCAGTATTTT. This translates into CASSPGLAGGTDTQYF.